These 18 T cell receptor beta chains share one sample of origin, sequenced in a study of cytomegalovirus exposure and HLA in healthy donors. PCR primers comprised 60 Vbeta and 13 Jbeta primers. Clones were sequenced by immunoSEQ multiplex PCR, and TCRdb holds only the in-frame ones, with some missing. This table has about 76,000 clones, over 60% appearing once. Sequenced: PBMCs. The receptors were sampled from a woman in her forties in good health and CMV-seropositive.

The rearrangement links TRBV19 to TRBJ2-7, with 10 bases lining up with TRBD1. V lost 1 base to trimming and J lost 7 bases; unmatched junction nucleotides: 7. This CDR3 contains 15 residues. The germline V gene encodes CDR1 LNHDA and CDR2 SQIVND (reference sequence). Written as DNA, the CDR3 is TGTGCCAGTAGTATAGGCGGGACAGGGGCTCGAGAGCAGTACTTC. Its protein is CASSIGGTGAREQYF.

This clone was counted a few times. The chain combines TRBV21-1 with TRBJ2-3; the table's D call, TRBD2, was not checked against the DNA. TRBV21-1 is listed as a pseudogene. This CDR3 spans 18 amino acids. The CDR3 DNA reads TGTGCCAGCAGCAAATCTAGCGGGGGGGCCTCTTCCCCAGATACGCAGTATTTT. Amino acids: CASSKSSGGASSPDTQYF.

V and J are TRBV7-6 and TRBJ2-3; tentatively, D is TRBD2 (7 bases). The germline CDR1 and CDR2 sequences are SGHVS and FNYEAQ. This CDR3 is 15 amino acids long. V was shortened by 7 bases and J by 5 bases, with 19 bases between the two germline ends. CDR3 in amino acids: CASTPRGATRDTQYF. The CDR3 coding sequence is TGTGCCAGCACCCCTCGGGGGGCCACCCGAGATACGCAGTATTTT.

The chain has TRBV30 and TRBJ1-6, with D perhaps matching TRBD1 (5 bases). Germline values: CDR1 GTSNPN, CDR2 SVGIG (reference sequence). The germline V and J ends were trimmed by 0 bases and 11 bases, with 17 bases remaining between them. CDR3 size: 15 residues. CDR3 in DNA: TGTGCCTGGAGTGTAGCGGGACCTATCGAGGCACCCCTCCACTTT. Protein: CAWSVAGPIEAPLHF.

V and J are TRBV2 and TRBJ1-1, with D perhaps matching TRBD1 (5 bases). Germline CDR1 and CDR2: SNHLY and FYNNEI. The ends were cut back, 3 bases at V and 4 bases at J, with 12 bases in the middle. This CDR3 spans 14 amino acids. DNA of the CDR3: TGTGCCAGCAGTGAGGCAGGGCGATCCACTGAAGCTTTCTTT. Translation: CASSEAGRSTEAFF.

This chain uses TRBV9 with TRBJ1-1, with D uncertain. Trimming shortened V by 4 bases and J by 0 bases, and 10 bases separated the two germline ends. The germline CDR1 and CDR2 sequences are SGDLS and YYNGEE. This CDR3 spans 14 amino acids. In DNA form, the CDR3 reads TGTGCCAGCAGCCGTCTTGACATGAACACTGAAGCTTTCTTT. This encodes CASSRLDMNTEAFF.

The chain combines TRBV29-1 with TRBJ2-1; D gene ambiguous. Germline V gene lookup returns CDR1 SQVTM and CDR2 ANQGSEA. CDR3 length: 15 residues. Trimming pared 6 bases from V and 0 bases from J, leaving 15 bases between. The CDR3 DNA reads as TGCAGCGTACAACCGCTGGCTAGCTCCTACAATGAGCAGTTCTTC. Protein sequence: CSVQPLASSYNEQFF.

The chain couples TRBV5-1 to TRBJ2-1; 10 bases agree with TRBD2. This CDR3 is 14 amino acids long. The V gene's germline CDR1 is SGHRS and CDR2 YFSETQ. The junction had 6 bases not matched to a gene; V was cut back by 4 bases and J by 8 bases. DNA for the CDR3: TGCGCCAGCAGCGACACAAGCGGGGGGGATGAGCAGTTCTTC. Amino acids: CASSDTSGGDEQFF.

The CDR3 loop is CASSSPGLRDTEAFF. CDR3 coding DNA: TGTGCCAGCAGTTCCCCGGGACTGAGGGACACTGAAGCTTTCTTT. This sequence joins TRBV27 and TRBJ1-1; TRBD1 is a possible D gene (5 bases). Germline CDR1 and CDR2: MNHEY and SMNVEV (reference sequence). Between the trimmed V and J ends, which lost 4 bases and 3 bases, there was a span of 15 bases. The CDR3 is 15 residues long.

V is TRBV18 and J is TRBJ2-5, with 8 bases aligning to TRBD1. Germline CDR1 reads KGHSH; CDR2 reads LQKENI. The CDR3 runs 17 residues. The trim removed 1 base at V and 4 bases at J, leaving 11 bases unmatched. The CDR3 reads CASSPRSQGARGETQYF. The CDR3 DNA reads as TGTGCCAGCTCACCACGAAGTCAGGGGGCGAGGGGAGAGACCCAGTACTTC.

The rearrangement joins TRBV7-2 to TRBJ1-4, with TRBD1 matching over 12 bases. V was pared by 2 bases and J by 8 bases, with 9 bases of the junction left unmatched. The CDR3 is 17 amino acids. Germline CDR1 reads SGHTA; CDR2 reads FQGNSA. In DNA form, the CDR3 reads TGTGCCAGCAGCTTATTAGGGACAGGGGGCTCACGGGAAAAACTGTTTTTT. This translates into CASSLLGTGGSREKLFF.

The rearrangement joins TRBV7-2 to TRBJ1-1; 8 bases line up with TRBD1. The germline V gene encodes CDR1 SGHTA and CDR2 FQGNSA. This CDR3 is 15 amino acids long. With V trimmed by 5 bases and J by 1 base, 6 bases remained unmatched. CDR3 in DNA: TGTGCCAGCAGCAAACAGGGGGGGAGGAACACTGAAGCTTTCTTT. Translated: CASSKQGGRNTEAFF.

The rearrangement links TRBV10-2 to TRBJ2-6; TRBD2 might be the D (6 bases). The CDR3 totals 15 residues. V gave up 6 bases and J gave up 2 bases, with 11 bases separating them. Germline CDR1 reads WSHSY; CDR2 reads SAAADI. The CDR3 is CASSTTSAGANVLTF. The CDR3 DNA follows: TGCGCCAGCAGCACGACTAGTGCTGGGGCCAACGTCCTGACTTTC.

In DNA, the CDR3 is TGTGCCTGGGGACCACCGGGGGGAGGCTACACCTTC. It codes for CAWGPPGGGYTF. The chain links TRBV30 to TRBJ1-2; D is possibly TRBD1 (5 bases). The V end was cut by 5 bases, the J end by 8 bases, with 15 bases between. This CDR3 contains 12 residues. Germline lookup yields CDR1 GTSNPN and CDR2 SVGIG (reference sequence).

This clone was seen a few times. The CDR3 nucleotides are TGTGCCAGCAGCGTAGATTGGACACCGAACACCGGGGAGCTGTTTTTT. The encoded protein is CASSVDWTPNTGELFF. The chain carries TRBV9 and TRBJ2-2; TRBD1 might be the D (5 bases). This CDR3 has 16 residues. Germline assignment: CDR1 SGDLS and CDR2 YYNGEE. Trimming removed 0 bases at V and 0 bases at J, with 9 bases between.

The chain carries TRBV28 and TRBJ2-7; D perhaps matches TRBD1 (6 bases). V lost 5 bases and J 6 bases, leaving 20 bases between the germline ends. Germline values: CDR1 MDHEN, CDR2 SYDVKM. The length of the CDR3 is 15 residues. Here the CDR3 DNA reads TGTGCCAGCAGTACACAGGGATACGCCCAATCCGAGCAGTACTTC. This gives the protein CASSTQGYAQSEQYF.

This clone has more than one count but fewer than ten. The chain joins TRBV12-2 to TRBJ1-1. TRBV12-2 is listed as a pseudogene. The CDR3 totals 15 residues. The CDR3 reads CASRLAELRGTEAFF. In DNA form, the CDR3 reads TGTGCAAGTCGCTTAGCGGAACTTAGAGGCACTGAAGCTTTCTTT.

This sequence joins TRBV5-1 and TRBJ2-7; D ambiguous. Germline CDR1 SGHRS, CDR2 YFSETQ. Trimming shortened V by 0 bases and J by 3 bases, and 7 bases separated the two germline ends. The CDR3 covers 13 residues. The CDR3 loop is CASSLVADYEQYF. In nucleotides, the CDR3 is TGCGCCAGCAGCTTGGTGGCAGACTACGAGCAGTACTTC.